Listed below are T cell receptor beta chains from one sample, sequenced in a study of cytomegalovirus exposure and HLA in healthy donors. Profiling relied on immunoSEQ multiplex PCR, and the TCRdb table lists in-frame clones only, not all of them. Of tens of thousands of clones in the sample, more than 70% were seen once. Sample: PBMCs. These receptors were obtained from a male donor in good health and CMV-seropositive. The CDR3 runs from the conserved cysteine through the conserved F or W. A D gene is named only where the DNA matches it firmly. Only some rows state a clone size, as once, few, many or a class for expanded clones.

-,TRBJ2-7,TRBV5-1,TRBD1,TGCGCCAGCAGCCACATACAGGGGACCGAGCAGTACTTC,CASSHIQGTEQYF
-,TRBJ2-1,TRBV19,TRBD2,TGTGCCAGTAGTTCCATAGGGGGACTAGCGGTCGATGAGCAGTTCTTC,CASSSIGGLAVDEQFF
-,TRBJ2-1,TRBV28,TRBD1,TGTGCCAGCAGTTGGGGACAGGTTCCCAATGAGCAGTTCTTC,CASSWGQVPNEQFF
-,TRBJ2-3,TRBV7-2,TRBD2,TGTGCCAGCAGCCCAAGGACTAGCTTGTTTAGCACAGATACGCAGTATTTT,CASSPRTSLFSTDTQYF
-,TRBJ2-1,TRBV15,-,TGTGCCACCAGCAGAGATCGGCTAGGCGTCAATGAGCAGTTCTTC,CATSRDRLGVNEQFF
once,TRBJ1-2,TRBV4-1,-,TGCGCCAGCAGCCAAATCCCGAAAGCCTATGGCTACACCTTC,CASSQIPKAYGYTF
-,TRBJ2-7,TRBV28,-,TGTGCCAGCAGTCGGACAGGGAGGGCCTACGAGCAGTACTTC,CASSRTGRAYEQYF
few,TRBJ2-7,TRBV7-9,-,TGTGCCAGCAGCTTACTGTCGGGATGGGAGCAGTACTTC,CASSLLSGWEQYF
once,TRBJ2-1,TRBV30,TRBD2,TGTGCCTGGAATGACCAGCGGGAGATCCCTCCTACCTACAATGAGCAGTTCTTC,CAWNDQREIPPTYNEQFF
-,TRBJ1-5,TRBV28,TRBD1,TGTGCCAGCAGTTTTCGGCAGGACAGGGCAAATCAGCCCCAGCATTTT,CASSFRQDRANQPQHF
-,TRBJ1-4,TRBV28,-,TGTGCCAGCTGCCCAGGGGAGCGGAATGAAAAACTGTTTTTT,CASCPGERNEKLFF
-,TRBJ2-3,TRBV6-6,-,TGTGCCAGCAGTTACACAGGGCAAGGGGCAGATACGCAGTATTTT,CASSYTGQGADTQYF
-,TRBJ2-7,TRBV19,TRBD2,TGTGCCAGTAGGACTAGCGGAGCCTACGAGCAGTACTTC,CASRTSGAYEQYF
-,TRBJ2-2,TRBV2,TRBD2,TGTGCCAGCAGGAAAGGGGGCGGCGGACTAGCGGGAGAGGACGGGGAGCTGTTTTTT,CASRKGGGGLAGEDGELFF
-,TRBJ1-2,TRBV7-2,-,TGTGCCAGCAGCTTATACAGGGATAGCGCGAGCTACACCTTC,CASSLYRDSASYTF
-,TRBJ1-2,TRBV5-1,TRBD1,TGCGCCAGCAGCTTGCGGGACAGCTATGGCTACACCTTC,CASSLRDSYGYTF
-,TRBJ1-4,TRBV5-1,TRBD1,TGCGCCAGCAGCGGACAGGGTTTAGGGTCTAATGAAAAACTGTTTTTT,CASSGQGLGSNEKLFF
-,TRBJ2-1,TRBV6-5,TRBD1,TGTGCCAGCAGTTCAGGGGGCATTAACAATGAGCAGTTCTTC,CASSSGGINNEQFF
-,TRBJ1-1,TRBV19,-,TGTGCCAGTAGTATCGCAGGGGTATTGAACACTGAAGCTTTCTTT,CASSIAGVLNTEAFF
-,TRBJ2-5,TRBV6-5,-,TGTGCCAGCAGTTACTCCATTGAGAGGCAAGAGGCCCAGTACTTC,CASSYSIERQEAQYF
-,TRBJ2-3,TRBV30,-,TGTGCCTGGAGTAACGGTGCGTCAGATACGCAGTATTTT,CAWSNGASDTQYF
few,TRBJ2-3,TRBV7-9,-,TGTGCCAGCAGCCCCAGGGGCCCAGATACGCAGTATTTT,CASSPRGPDTQYF
medium-sized,TRBJ2-7,TRBV5-1,TRBD2,TGCGCCAGCAGCTTGGCGGCTAGCGGCGCCTACGAGCAGTACTTC,CASSLAASGAYEQYF
-,TRBJ1-2,TRBV5-1,TRBD1,TGCGCCAGCAGCTTGGGACAGGGGAGCGGCTATGGCTACACCTTC,CASSLGQGSGYGYTF
-,TRBJ2-7,TRBV29-1,TRBD2,TGCAGCGGCCAACCTAGCGGGAGTTACGAGCAGTACTTC,CSGQPSGSYEQYF
-,TRBJ1-3,TRBV18,TRBD1,TGTGCCAGCTCATCTCAGCAGGGACAGGGAGGAAACACCATATATTTT,CASSSQQGQGGNTIYF
-,TRBJ2-2,TRBV6-5,TRBD1,TGTGCCAGCAGTAGGGACAGAGCGAACACCGGGGAGCTGTTTTTT,CASSRDRANTGELFF
-,TRBJ1-2,TRBV28,-,TGTGCCAGCAGTATAACAGGGTCTTCCTCTGGCTACACCTTC,CASSITGSSSGYTF
few,TRBJ2-3,TRBV6-4,TRBD2,TGTGCCAGCAGTGACGCGGGAGAAGTAGATACGCAGTATTTT,CASSDAGEVDTQYF
-,TRBJ2-2,TRBV7-3,-,TGTGCCAGCTCCCGGACAGAGCGAACCTCGGGGGAGCTGTTTTTT,CASSRTERTSGELFF
few,TRBJ1-4,TRBV4-3,-,TGCGCCAGCAGCCTCCAGGGAAAGCGTAATGAAAAACTGTTTTTT,CASSLQGKRNEKLFF
-,TRBJ2-3,TRBV5-1,TRBD2,TGCGCCAGCAGCTTGGCGGCTAGCGGTGGCACAGATACGCAGTATTTT,CASSLAASGGTDTQYF
-,TRBJ2-2,TRBV19,TRBD2,TGTGCCAGTAGTGTCCTAGCGGGAGGGCCTCTATCTGGCGGGGAGCTGTTTTTT,CASSVLAGGPLSGGELFF